This TCR beta chain appears in the sequencing data of a study of T cells in women clearing cervical HPV infection. Study-wide results and limits: Unknown T-cell numbers per sample may underlie the richness differences.

Libraries were prepared by immunoSEQ multiplex PCR; TCRdb keeps only in-frame clonotypes and omits some of them. Here the sample table reports about 33,000 clones. CDR3 length: 15 amino acids. Trimming cost V 5 bases and J 3 bases; bases outside gene matches: 9. Per the germline V gene, CDR1 is SEHNR and CDR2 is FQNEAQ (reference sequence). As to this clone: What it binds is not known. The read stops 3 residues short of the end of the CDR3; the missing end is completed from the germline J gene.

The chain combines TRBV7-9 with TRBJ2-7; 8 bases are shared with TRBD2. The sequence came from a woman aged 18-70 years with a cervical HPV16 infection that either progressed to CIN3+ or cleared (not recorded which). Sequenced: blood buffy coat. Incomplete CDR3 DNA: TGTGCCAGCAGCCCCGGGACTAGTTGGTTCTACGAG. As protein: CASSPGTSWFYE. In full, the CDR3 reads CASSPGTSWFYEQYF.